Each of the 32 T cell receptor beta chains below was sequenced from the same sample in a study of CD8+CD57+ T cells in acquired aplastic anemia. The template used for profiling TCR beta VDJ and CDR3 was genomic DNA. From the reads, TCRdb called clonotypes with MiXCR, one entry per CDR3 protein. The table lists fewer than 200,000 distinct CDR3 sequences, roughly 63% of them singletons. Sequencing was done on a sample of sorted CD4+, CD8+, or CD8+CD57+ T cells (not recorded which) from PBMCs. Every receptor here comes from a human donor in good health.

The chain combines TRBV19 with TRBJ2-1, with D uncertain. Germline V gives CDR1 LNHDA, CDR2 SQIVND (reference sequence). This CDR3 has 11 amino acids. Trimming removed 9 bases at V and 9 bases at J, with 12 bases between. CDR3 sequence reads: CASKRAGEQFF. For the CDR3, the DNA is TGTGCCAGCAAACGGGCTGGTGAGCAGTTCTTC.

The chain recombines TRBV6-2 or TRBV6-3 with TRBJ2-1; no reliable D call. The CDR3 sequence is 12 residues long. V lost 3 bases, J lost 7 bases, and 7 bases lay in between. CDR1 is MNHEY, CDR2 SVGEGT, per germline. The CDR3 loop is CASSYFYNEQFF. DNA of the CDR3: TGTGCCAGCAGTTATTTCTATAATGAGCAGTTCTTC.

This chain joins TRBV11-3 and TRBJ1-2; 7 bases map to TRBD1. The CDR3 loop spans 12 amino acids. Trimming took 5 bases from V and 6 from J; bases not matched to a gene: 3. Per germline, CDR1 SGHNT and CDR2 YENEEA. The CDR3 DNA reads TGTGCCAGCAGCCAAGACAGGGATGGCTACACCTTC. It specifies CASSQDRDGYTF.

The gene calls are TRBV19 and TRBJ1-2, with a weak D call TRBD1 (6 bases). V dropped 1 base and J dropped 5 bases, with 20 bases sitting between them. CDR3 size: 17 residues. Germline V gene data show CDR1 as LNHDA and CDR2 as SQIVND (reference sequence). In DNA, the CDR3 is TGTGCCAGTAGTATAGCATCAGGGAGCAGGGGAGAATATGGCTACACCTTC. Translated, it gives CASSIASGSRGEYGYTF.

This clonotype was seen many times. V is TRBV19 and J is TRBJ2-7; 7 bases line up with TRBD1. V trimming: 2 bases; J trimming: 4 bases; junction bases outside the gene matches: 5. Germline values: CDR1 LNHDA, CDR2 SQIVND (reference sequence). The CDR3 sequence is 14 residues long. The CDR3 reads CASSIYRGAYEQYF. CDR3 nucleotides: TGTGCCAGTAGTATATACAGGGGTGCGTACGAGCAGTACTTC. The variable domain in full, completed from reference TRBV19 and TRBJ2-7, reads DGGITQSPKYLFRKEGQNVTLSCEQNLNHDAMYWYRQDPGQGLRLIYYSQIVNDFQKGDIAEGYSVSREKKESFPLTVTSAQKNPTAFYLCASSIYRGAYEQYFGPGTRLTVT.

The genes are TRBV20-1 and TRBJ1-2, with no clear D. Germline V CDR1 and CDR2: DFQATT, SNEGSKA (reference sequence). V lost 0 bases, J lost 4 bases, and 9 bases lay in between. The CDR3 is made up of 13 amino acids. CDR3 sequence: CSARETSSYGYTF. For the CDR3, the DNA is TGCAGTGCTAGAGAGACCTCCTCCTATGGCTACACCTTC.

The rearrangement joins TRBV20-1 to TRBJ1-6; the match to TRBD1 covers 7 bases. With V trimmed by 3 bases and J by 0 bases, 5 bases remained unmatched. The germline V gene encodes CDR1 DFQATT and CDR2 SNEGSKA (reference sequence). There are 16 residues in the CDR3. CDR3 nucleotide sequence: TGCAGTGCTAGGGACAGGAGGAGCTCCTATAATTCACCCCTCCACTTT. Amino acid sequence: CSARDRRSSYNSPLHF.

The chain combines TRBV5-1 with TRBJ2-7; D gene ambiguous. The CDR3 has 14 residues. V was clipped by 0 bases and J by 1 base, with 8 bases between them. CDR1 and CDR2 from the germline V gene are SGHRS and YFSETQ. The CDR3 DNA sequence: TGCGCCAGCAGCTTGGGAGCAGCTTCCTACGAGCAGTACTTC. Its protein product is CASSLGAASYEQYF.

This chain uses TRBV5-5 with TRBJ2-5; 7 bases fit TRBD1. Germline assignment: CDR1 SGHKS and CDR2 YYEKEE (reference sequence). The J segment lost 2 bases and the V segment lost 4 bases, leaving 8 bases of the junction unmatched. This CDR3 comprises 15 residues. The CDR3, as DNA: TGTGCCAGCAGCCAGGACAGGAGCGCGCAAGAGACCCAGTACTTC. It encodes CASSQDRSAQETQYF.

This chain uses TRBV5-1 with TRBJ1-6; D is possibly TRBD1 (5 bases). Per the germline V gene, CDR1 is SGHRS and CDR2 is YFSETQ. CDR3 size: 14 residues. The V end lost 7 bases, the J end lost 5 bases, and 13 bases lay between the germline ends. CDR3 sequence reads: CASAGTVDNSPLHF. CDR3 sequence (DNA): TGCGCCAGCGCGGGGACGGTCGATAATTCACCCCTCCACTTT. The whole variable domain, filled in from reference TRBV5-1 and TRBJ1-6, reads KAGVTQTPRYLIKTRGQQVTLSCSPISGHRSVSWYQQTPGQGLQFLFEYFSETQRNKGNFPGRFSGRQFSNSRSEMNVSTLELGDSALYLCASAGTVDNSPLHFGNGTRLTVT.

This clonotype showed up just once. The V gene is TRBV5-1, the J gene TRBJ2-3, with D unresolved. The CDR3 is 12 amino acids. CDR1 and CDR2 from the germline V gene are SGHRS and YFSETQ. V was trimmed by 0 bases and J by 10 bases, leaving 9 bases between them. The CDR3 DNA is TGCGCCAGCAGCTTGGCTGGGCAGCCGCAGTATTTT. Translating it yields CASSLAGQPQYF.

The chain employs TRBV29-1 and TRBJ1-2; no clear D gene. The ends were cut back, 1 base at V and 6 bases at J, with 9 bases in the middle. Germline lookup yields CDR1 SQVTM and CDR2 ANQGSEA. The CDR3 totals 12 residues. CDR3 nucleotide sequence: TGCAGCGTTGAAGGATACGGACATGGCTACACCTTC. Translating it yields CSVEGYGHGYTF.

The chain joins TRBV5-6 to TRBJ2-7, with 9 bases matching TRBD1. This CDR3 spans 14 amino acids. The trim removed 4 bases at V and 6 bases at J, leaving 8 bases unmatched. From germline, CDR1 is SGHDT and CDR2 YYEEEE. The CDR3 DNA sequence: TGTGCCAGCAGCCAACTGGGACAGGGTGGCGAGCAGTACTTC. Residues: CASSQLGQGGEQYF.

The J gene is TRBJ1-3, the V gene TRBV19; perhaps TRBD1 as D (5 bases). The ends were cut back, 3 bases at V and 2 bases at J, with 11 bases in the middle. Germline loops: CDR1 LNHDA, CDR2 SQIVND (reference sequence). This CDR3 is 15 amino acids long. CDR3 sequence reads: CASSIYGTAGNTIYF. The DNA for the CDR3 is TGTGCCAGTAGTATCTACGGGACGGCTGGAAACACCATATATTTT.

Ten or more counts support this clonotype. This chain connects TRBV9 to TRBJ2-7, with 7 nucleotides matching TRBD1. CDR1 SGDLS and CDR2 YYNGEE come from the germline V gene. V shed 5 bases, J shed 0 bases, and the junction held 8 bases outside the gene matches. This CDR3 region has 15 residues. CDR3 residues: CASSQTGIASYEQYF. The CDR3 coding sequence is TGTGCCAGCAGTCAGACAGGGATTGCCTCCTACGAGCAGTACTTC.

The chain employs TRBV20-1 and TRBJ2-2; either TRBD1 or TRBD2 may fit D (5 bases each). V lost 3 bases to trimming and J lost 1 base, with 6 bases between them. This CDR3 is built from 13 residues. CDR1 DFQATT and CDR2 SNEGSKA come from the germline V gene (reference sequence). CDR3 loop: CSARGVNTGELFF. The CDR3 DNA reads TGCAGTGCTAGGGGGGTGAACACCGGGGAGCTGTTTTTT.

The chain combines TRBV10-1 with TRBJ1-6; D uncertain. Germline-derived CDR1 and CDR2 are WNHNN and SYGVQD (reference sequence). Trimming cost V 11 bases and J 9 bases, with 20 bases left between them. The CDR3 sequence is 14 residues long. CDR3 amino acids: CALPEGTTFSPLHF. CDR3 sequence (DNA): TGCGCCCTCCCAGAGGGAACCACCTTTTCACCCCTCCACTTT.

The chain employs TRBV7-9 and TRBJ1-4; possibly TRBD1 for D (5 bases). This CDR3 is built from 15 residues. The V gene lost 5 bases and the J gene lost 8 bases, with 18 bases spanning the gap. Germline V lookup: CDR1 SEHNR, CDR2 FQNEAQ (reference sequence). The DNA for the CDR3 is TGTGCCAGCAGCCCCGGGGAGGGGCGTCGGGAAAAACTGTTTTTT. Translating gives CASSPGEGRREKLFF.

This clonotype was counted ten times or more. The chain has TRBV11-2 and TRBJ1-1; D may be TRBD1 (6 bases). The CDR3 runs to 15 residues. Trimming removed 0 bases at V and 4 bases at J, with 12 bases between. Germline V gene data show CDR1 as SGHAT and CDR2 as FQNNGV. The CDR3 nucleotides are TGTGCCAGCAGCTTAGACCAGGGGACGCTCACTGAAGCTTTCTTT. Encoded protein: CASSLDQGTLTEAFF.

J is TRBJ2-6 and V is TRBV27; D not certain. The germline CDR1 and CDR2 sequences are MNHEY and SMNVEV (reference sequence). The ends were cut back, 4 bases at V and 1 base at J, with 8 bases in the middle. This CDR3 comprises 15 residues. The DNA of the CDR3 is TGTGCCAGCAGTTCCGGAATTTCTGGGGCCAACGTCCTGACTTTC. Translation: CASSSGISGANVLTF.

The V gene is TRBV5-6, the J gene TRBJ2-2, with a tentative D call TRBD2 (7 bases). The CDR3 consists of 17 residues. Germline CDR1 reads SGHDT; CDR2 reads YYEEEE. Trimming left V 1 base short and J 1 base short, with 14 bases between. The CDR3 DNA sequence: TGTGCCAGCAGCTTGATTACAGGGAGGGTGAACACCGGGGAGCTGTTTTTT. It yields the protein CASSLITGRVNTGELFF.

This chain joins TRBV7-3 and TRBJ2-7; 9 bases match TRBD2. V was clipped by 2 bases and J by 5 bases; unmatched bases: 7. This CDR3 contains 15 residues. Germline CDR1 is SGHTA and CDR2 is FQGTGA. The CDR3 region has the DNA TGTGCCAGCAGCTTAGTCGCGGGAGGGCCCAACGAGCAGTACTTC. Its protein product is CASSLVAGGPNEQYF.

This clonotype was counted many times. The rearrangement links TRBV7-2 to TRBJ2-1; 8 nucleotides line up with TRBD2. Trimming removed 7 bases from V and 4 bases from J; junction bases left unmatched: 21. Germline lookup yields CDR1 SGHTA and CDR2 FQGNSA. The CDR3 contains 19 residues. Here the CDR3 DNA reads TGTGCCAGCACCCCCTACCCCTCCTCAGCGGGAGTCAAGTACAATGAGCAGTTCTTC. This codes for CASTPYPSSAGVKYNEQFF.

V usage is TRBV19 and J usage is TRBJ1-1, with D possibly TRBD1 on 6 matching bases. Germline V lookup: CDR1 LNHDA, CDR2 SQIVND (reference sequence). Trimming took off 3 bases at V and 2 bases at J, with 10 bases between the two ends. CDR3 size: 14 residues. The CDR3 region is CASSMARGNTEAFF. The CDR3 DNA reads TGTGCCAGTAGTATGGCCAGGGGCAACACTGAAGCTTTCTTT.

This clonotype has only one observation. The rearrangement joins TRBV20-1 to TRBJ2-1; D is undetermined. The V and J ends lost 2 bases and 0 bases respectively, with 17 bases between them. There are 17 residues in the CDR3. Germline values: CDR1 DFQATT, CDR2 SNEGSKA (reference sequence). Here the CDR3 reads CSARWLGSLSSYNEQFF. As DNA, the CDR3 is TGCAGTGCTAGATGGTTGGGCAGCCTGAGCTCCTACAATGAGCAGTTCTTC.

The chain links TRBV25-1 to TRBJ2-7, with D possibly matching TRBD1 (5 bases). Trimming took off 5 bases at V and 7 bases at J, with 27 bases between the two ends. The CDR3 is 17 amino acids. Germline-derived CDR1 and CDR2 are MGHDK and SYGVNS. CDR3 sequence (DNA): TGTGCCAGCAGTTTCGCTCGTGGACACTCTCTCTATGGGGAGCAGTACTTC. Protein sequence: CASSFARGHSLYGEQYF.

This chain connects TRBV24-1 to TRBJ1-3; D remains unclear. Germline CDR1 reads KGHDR; CDR2 reads SFDVKD. The CDR3 is 14 residues long. Deletions cut 5 bases from V and 0 bases from J, with 7 bases between. CDR3 region: CATSGGSSGNTIYF. CDR3 nucleotides: TGTGCCACCAGTGGAGGCTCCTCTGGAAACACCATATATTTT.

V usage is TRBV12-5 and J usage is TRBJ1-4; D unresolved. CDR3 size: 13 residues. CDR1 LGHNT and CDR2 FRNRAP come from the germline V gene. For the CDR3, the DNA is TGTGCCAGCAGCCCGCAGGAAGGAGAAAAACTGTTTTTT. Encoded protein: CASSPQEGEKLFF.

CDR3 sequence reads: CASTGLSTEAFF. Here the CDR3 DNA reads TGTGCCAGCACGGGGCTTAGCACTGAAGCTTTCTTT. The chain joins TRBV25-1 to TRBJ1-1, with D possibly TRBD1 on 5 matching bases. The V end lost 7 bases, the J end lost 4 bases, and 10 bases lay between the germline ends. There are 12 residues in the CDR3. Germline V gene lookup returns CDR1 MGHDK and CDR2 SYGVNS. Supplemented by reference TRBV25-1 and TRBJ1-1, the full variable domain reads EADIYQTPRYLVIGTGKKITLECSQTMGHDKMYWYQQDPGMELHLIHYSYGVNSTEKGDLSSESTVSRIRTEHFPLTLESARPSHTSQYLCASTGLSTEAFFGQGTRLTVV.

The V call is TRBV5-5, the J call TRBJ1-6; 7 bases match TRBD1. The ends lost 4 bases at V and 8 bases at J; junction bases unmatched: 6. Germline CDR1 SGHKS, CDR2 YYEKEE (reference sequence). The CDR3 is made up of 14 amino acids. CDR3 in DNA: TGTGCCAGCAGCGTGACAGGGAGTGATTCACCCCTCCACTTT. Its translation: CASSVTGSDSPLHF.

This clonotype was counted at least ten times. The genes are TRBV2 and TRBJ1-1, with D perhaps matching TRBD1 (5 bases). This CDR3 comprises 13 residues. Trimming stripped 1 base from V and 3 bases from J, with 6 bases between. Looked up from germline, CDR1 is SNHLY and CDR2 is FYNNEI. Here the CDR3 reads CASSEGGYTEAFF. The CDR3, as DNA: TGTGCCAGCAGTGAAGGGGGGTACACTGAAGCTTTCTTT.

This clonotype came up a few times. This chain connects TRBV7-9 to TRBJ2-2; no reliable D call. Deletions cut 4 bases from V and 3 bases from J, with 6 bases between. In germline, CDR1 is SEHNR, CDR2 FQNEAQ (reference sequence). This CDR3 contains 13 residues. The CDR3, as DNA: TGTGCCAGCAGCTCTACCGACACCGGGGAGCTGTTTTTT. The encoded protein is CASSSTDTGELFF. Combining the CDR3 with reference TRBV7-9 and TRBJ2-2 gives the whole variable domain DTGVSQNPRHKITKRGQNVTFRCDPISEHNRLYWYRQTLGQGPEFLTYFQNEAQLEKSRLLSDRFSAERPKGSFSTLEIQRTEQGDSAMYLCASSSTDTGELFFGEGSRLTVL.